The clone carrying this T cell receptor beta chain showed up just once. Sequencing was performed with immunoSEQ multiplex PCR; in TCRdb, only in-frame clones are kept and a portion is missing. The table records around 55,000 clones, more than 95% of them present only once. The sample is drawn from a study of control samples from healthy donors and cancer patients. V lost 4 bases and J 3 bases, leaving 9 bases between the germline ends. This CDR3 contains 12 residues. Germline loops: CDR1 GTSNPN, CDR2 SVGIG (reference sequence). This chain uses TRBV30 with TRBJ1-1; D unclear. This TCR was sampled from a young woman in good health. The sequencing input was blood. The CDR3 loop is CAWTEEDTEAFF. The CDR3, as DNA: TGTGCCTGGACCGAGGAGGACACTGAAGCTTTCTTT.